One sample yielded the 30 T cell receptor beta chains listed below, sequenced in a study of T cells in Graves' hyperthyroidism and ophthalmopathy. RNA transcripts served as the template for amplifying TCR beta CDR3 regions. Primed by the HTBI set, a first-round RT-PCR was run on the TCR CDR3. TCRdb reprocessed the multiplex PCR reads with MiXCR, giving one entry per CDR3 protein. The sample has 300,000 to 450,000 distinct CDR3 sequences, about 15% seen once; the top ten hold 15% to 20%. Sequencing input: blood. The receptors stem from a woman aged 30 to 39 with Graves' ophthalmopathy.

This clonotype was counted at least ten times. The chain carries TRBV28 and TRBJ2-5; TRBD1 matches 9 bases. The germline V gene has CDR1 MDHEN and CDR2 SYDVKM. The CDR3 loop spans 14 amino acids. V trimming: 6 bases; J trimming: 1 base; junction bases outside the gene matches: 3. CDR3 in DNA: TGTGCCAGCAGCAAGGACAGGGGCCAAGAGACCCAGTACTTC. It codes for CASSKDRGQETQYF.

The sample holds many counts of this clonotype. V gene TRBV2 combines with J gene TRBJ2-3; D unclear. V was shortened by 4 bases and J by 1 base, with 9 bases between the two germline ends. Germline V CDR1 and CDR2: SNHLY, FYNNEI. The CDR3 covers 14 residues. CDR3 DNA: TGTGCCAGCAGTGGGATCTTAGGCACAGATACGCAGTATTTT. This gives the protein CASSGILGTDTQYF.

This chain links TRBV7-2 with TRBJ2-1; the match to TRBD2 covers 7 bases. This CDR3 has 14 residues. Germline CDR1 and CDR2: SGHTA and FQGNSA. Germline trimming cut 3 bases from V and 4 bases from J; bases unmatched to any gene: 3. The CDR3 protein is CASSFLAEYNEQFF. The CDR3 nucleotides are TGTGCCAGCAGCTTCCTAGCGGAATACAATGAGCAGTTCTTC.

This clonotype has only a few counts. The V and J genes are TRBV5-6 and TRBJ2-7; D gene uncertain. Germline assignment: CDR1 SGHDT and CDR2 YYEEEE. This CDR3 has 13 residues. Trimming removed 0 bases at V and 7 bases at J, with 11 bases between. The CDR3 region is CASSLGAPEEQYF. Written as DNA, the CDR3 is TGTGCCAGCAGCTTGGGGGCCCCCGAGGAGCAGTACTTC.

This clonotype was counted only a few times. The rearrangement links TRBV5-5 to TRBJ1-2, with D uncertain. The V gene's germline CDR1 is SGHKS and CDR2 YYEKEE (reference sequence). The ends were cut back, 6 bases at V and 4 bases at J, with 10 bases in the middle. The CDR3 runs to 12 residues. Written as DNA, the CDR3 is TGTGCCAGCACCCGGACTGCCTATGGCTACACCTTC. Amino acid sequence: CASTRTAYGYTF. The whole variable domain, filled in from reference TRBV5-5 and TRBJ1-2, reads DAGVTQSPTHLIKTRGQQVTLRCSPISGHKSVSWYQQVLGQGPQFIFQYYEKEERGRGNFPDRFSARQFPNYSSELNVNALLLGDSALYLCASTRTAYGYTFGSGTRLTVV.

As for this clonotype: With a much larger clone just one base away, this may be a read error. The rearrangement uses TRBV2 and TRBJ2-1; possible D gene TRBD1, 5 bases. V lost 6 bases to trimming and J lost 2 bases, with 14 bases between them. CDR1 is SNHLY, CDR2 FYNNEI, per germline. The CDR3 is 15 amino acids. The CDR3 DNA reads as TGTGCCAGCAGATATGGCAGGGATCCCTACAATGAGCAGTTCTTC. Protein sequence: CASRYGRDPYNEQFF. Based on the CDR3 plus reference TRBV2 and TRBJ2-1, the full variable domain is EPEVTQTPSHQVTQMGQEVILRCVPISNHLYFYWYRQILGQKVEFLVSFYNNEISEKSEIFDDQFSVERPDGSNFTLKIRSTKLEDSAMYFCASRYGRDPYNEQFFGPGTRLTVL.

Many counts were recorded for this clonotype. V usage is TRBV6-1 and J usage is TRBJ2-5; D is uncertain. Germline loops: CDR1 MNHNS, CDR2 SASEGT. V was clipped by 5 bases and J by 0 bases, with 10 bases between them. The CDR3 has 14 residues. CDR3 sequence (DNA): TGTGCCAGCAGTAACCCCTGGGACCAAGAGACCCAGTACTTC. Translation: CASSNPWDQETQYF.

CDR3 loop: CASYRGWPGTEAFF. The CDR3 bases are TGTGCCAGCTACAGGGGGTGGCCCGGCACTGAAGCTTTCTTT. V gene TRBV19 combines with J gene TRBJ1-1; TRBD1 matches at 8 bases. From germline, CDR1 is LNHDA and CDR2 SQIVND (reference sequence). This CDR3 contains 14 residues. Losses at the gene ends were 9 bases for V and 4 bases for J; bases not matched to a gene: 10.

This clonotype was counted ten times or more. V gene TRBV28 combines with J gene TRBJ2-1; 9 bases map to TRBD1. From germline, CDR1 is MDHEN and CDR2 SYDVKM. V trimming: 7 bases; J trimming: 8 bases; junction bases outside the gene matches: 15. The CDR3 consists of 16 residues. The CDR3 sequence is CASTTAERQGVDEQFF. CDR3 DNA sequence: TGTGCCAGCACAACGGCCGAAAGACAGGGGGTTGATGAGCAGTTCTTC.

Ten or more counts support this clonotype. The chain carries TRBV2 and TRBJ2-5; 8 bases are a match to TRBD2. The length of the CDR3 is 15 residues. Germline trimming cut 9 bases from V and 5 bases from J; bases unmatched to any gene: 14. Per germline, CDR1 SNHLY and CDR2 FYNNEI. In DNA form, the CDR3 reads TGTGCCAGTTTTGGATACGGGGGGGCCCATGAGACCCAGTACTTC. Translating gives CASFGYGGAHETQYF.

This clonotype was seen repeatedly, ten times or more. The chain joins TRBV7-8 to TRBJ1-6; 8 nucleotides match TRBD1. Germline lookup yields CDR1 SGHVS and CDR2 FQNEAQ. The CDR3 is 18 residues long. Unmatched junction bases numbered 19, after V lost 5 bases and J lost 10 bases. The CDR3 bases are TGTGCCAGCAGCCCCCACCGGGGACAGGCGGCCGCTCGATCACCCCTCCACTTT. Residues: CASSPHRGQAAARSPLHF.

This clonotype was seen repeatedly, ten times or more. The chain carries TRBV5-1 and TRBJ2-3; D is unclear. CDR1 is SGHRS, CDR2 YFSETQ, per germline. The V end lost 2 bases, the J end lost 0 bases, and 10 bases lay between the germline ends. The CDR3 contains 15 residues. CDR3 sequence reads: CASSFTELSTDTQYF. CDR3 nucleotide sequence: TGCGCCAGCAGCTTTACAGAACTAAGCACAGATACGCAGTATTTT.

This clonotype was counted at least ten times. Relative to the germline gene, one junction end is altered; a read error may explain this. This chain joins TRBV2 and TRBJ1-3, with D perhaps matching TRBD1 (6 bases). This CDR3 contains 14 residues. The germline V gene encodes CDR1 SNHLY and CDR2 FYNNEI. CDR3 loop: CASSEGGAGNTIYF. The DNA of the CDR3 is TGTGCCAGCAGCGAAGGGGGGGCTGGAAACACCATATATTTT.

The J gene is TRBJ2-1, the V gene TRBV28, with TRBD2 matching 12 bases. The CDR3 totals 17 residues. Germline CDR1 is MDHEN and CDR2 is SYDVKM. The V gene end was trimmed by 4 bases and the J gene end by 6 bases; junction bases not matched to a gene: 10. CDR3 protein: CASSYPLTSGGVNEQFF. DNA of the CDR3: TGTGCCAGCAGTTACCCCCTGACTAGCGGGGGAGTCAATGAGCAGTTCTTC.

This clonotype was counted ten times or more. CDR3 DNA: TGTGCCAGCAGCCCGGACAGGGCGTTGGGCCAGCCCCAGCATTTT. This sequence encodes CASSPDRALGQPQHF. V gene TRBV28 combines with J gene TRBJ1-5; 8 positions agree with TRBD1. The CDR3 sequence is 15 residues long. CDR1 is MDHEN and CDR2 is SYDVKM in the germline V gene. The junction had 11 bases not matched to a gene; V was cut back by 6 bases and J by 7 bases.

This clonotype was seen many times. V usage is TRBV3-1 and J usage is TRBJ2-3; possibly TRBD2 for D (7 bases). CDR1 is LGHDT, CDR2 YNNKEL, per germline (reference sequence). This CDR3 region has 18 residues. Trimming removed 4 bases at V and 0 bases at J, with 20 bases between. The CDR3 loop is CASSPTWGGPPSTDTQYF. The CDR3 DNA is TGTGCCAGCAGCCCTACCTGGGGGGGCCCTCCTAGCACAGATACGCAGTATTTT.

This clonotype was observed many times. The V call is TRBV5-8, the J call TRBJ1-1; TRBD1 matches at 8 bases. The CDR3 totals 14 residues. J lost 1 base, V lost 6 bases, and 5 bases had no gene match. Germline lookup yields CDR1 SGHTS and CDR2 YDEGEE. CDR3 amino acids: CASNPGQGNTEAFF. DNA of the CDR3: TGTGCCAGCAACCCAGGACAGGGGAACACTGAAGCTTTCTTT.

This chain joins TRBV3-1 and TRBJ1-6, with D uncertain. V was clipped by 3 bases and J by 0 bases, with 15 bases between them. Germline loops: CDR1 LGHDT, CDR2 YNNKEL (reference sequence). This CDR3 comprises 18 residues. CDR3 residues: CASSQGIAQSSYNSPLHF. DNA for the CDR3: TGTGCCAGCAGCCAGGGTATCGCCCAGAGCTCCTATAATTCACCCCTCCACTTT.

This clonotype was found many times. The J gene is TRBJ1-1, the V gene TRBV30, with TRBD1 as a possible D gene (6 bases). CDR3 length: 20 residues. V gave up 3 bases and J gave up 1 base, with 30 bases separating them. Per the germline V gene, CDR1 is GTSNPN and CDR2 is SVGIG (reference sequence). The CDR3 region has the DNA TGTGCCTGGAGCGACCCCCGTCGACAGGCACTTTTATCTTCGAACACTGAAGCTTTCTTT. It encodes CAWSDPRRQALLSSNTEAFF.

This chain joins TRBV20-1 and TRBJ2-2, with D unresolved. The CDR3 length is 17 residues. Trimming took off 2 bases at V and 0 bases at J, with 16 bases between the two ends. Per germline, CDR1 DFQATT and CDR2 SNEGSKA (reference sequence). The CDR3 DNA sequence: TGCAGTGCTAGACCGGCGGCAAGTCCTGCGAACACCGGGGAGCTGTTTTTT. Translating it yields CSARPAASPANTGELFF.

There are many counts of this clonotype. This rearrangement joins TRBV20-1 to TRBJ2-1; D perhaps matches TRBD2 (5 bases). This CDR3 comprises 12 residues. The germline CDR1 and CDR2 sequences are DFQATT and SNEGSKA (reference sequence). Trimming removed 3 bases from V and 12 bases from J, with 15 bases in between. DNA of the CDR3: TGCAGTGCTAGGGAGGACTGGGGTACGCAGTTCTTC. Residues: CSAREDWGTQFF.

This clonotype came up many times. V and J are TRBV28 and TRBJ1-4; D remains ambiguous. Germline V gives CDR1 MDHEN, CDR2 SYDVKM. The CDR3 contains 19 residues. V was pared by 6 bases and J by 2 bases, with 25 bases between. The CDR3 DNA follows: TGTGCCAGCAGCGAGTTTGAAGAACTGGCTGCGTCGACTAATGAAAAACTGTTTTTT. Translating gives CASSEFEELAASTNEKLFF.

The chain carries TRBV19 and TRBJ2-1; perhaps TRBD1 as D (7 bases). V was clipped by 3 bases and J by 0 bases, with 12 bases between them. Germline CDR1 and CDR2: LNHDA and SQIVND (reference sequence). The CDR3 length is 16 residues. Here the CDR3 DNA reads TGTGCCAGTAGTATCCCAGGGGGGAGCTCCTACAATGAGCAGTTCTTC. The encoded protein is CASSIPGGSSYNEQFF.

The sample holds many counts of this clonotype. The chain joins TRBV7-9 to TRBJ2-3; D might be TRBD1 or TRBD2, each matching 5 bases. Trimming took 10 bases from V and 5 from J, leaving 19 bases between them. This CDR3 has 14 residues. Germline CDR1 reads SEHNR; CDR2 reads FQNEAQ (reference sequence). The CDR3 DNA follows: TGTGCCACAAGGAAAGAGGGGCGCATAGATACGCAGTATTTT. The encoded protein is CATRKEGRIDTQYF. The whole variable domain, remainder taken from reference TRBV7-9 and TRBJ2-3, is DTGVSQNPRHKITKRGQNVTFRCDPISEHNRLYWYRQTLGQGPEFLTYFQNEAQLEKSRLLSDRFSAERPKGSFSTLEIQRTEQGDSAMYLCATRKEGRIDTQYFGPGTRLTVL.

This clonotype was detected only a few times. The chain's CDR3 is CSARDGEQGGNTIYF. The CDR3 DNA reads TGCAGTGCTAGAGATGGGGAACAGGGTGGAAACACCATATATTTT. The rearrangement uses TRBV20-1 and TRBJ1-3; D may be TRBD1 (6 bases). V was trimmed by 0 bases and J by 3 bases, leaving 12 bases between them. There are 15 residues in the CDR3. CDR1 and CDR2 (germline): DFQATT, SNEGSKA (reference sequence).

This chain connects TRBV6-1 to TRBJ2-1; TRBD1 agrees at 8 bases. Germline-derived CDR1 and CDR2 are MNHNS and SASEGT. Losses at the gene ends were 6 bases for V and 5 bases for J; bases not matched to a gene: 9. This CDR3 spans 15 amino acids. The DNA of the CDR3 is TGTGCCAGCAGCCAAGACAGGGGCATCGACAATGAGCAGTTCTTC. Amino acids: CASSQDRGIDNEQFF.

This clonotype was found a few times. The V gene is TRBV7-9, the J gene TRBJ1-1; D is unclear. Germline lookup yields CDR1 SEHNR and CDR2 FQNEAQ (reference sequence). Trimming took 6 bases from V and 0 from J, leaving 14 bases between them. The CDR3 length is 15 residues. The CDR3: CASSESVGMNTEAFF. CDR3 bases: TGTGCCAGCAGTGAATCGGTAGGCATGAACACTGAAGCTTTCTTT. Full variable domain (remainder filled in from reference TRBV7-9 and TRBJ1-1): DTGVSQNPRHKITKRGQNVTFRCDPISEHNRLYWYRQTLGQGPEFLTYFQNEAQLEKSRLLSDRFSAERPKGSFSTLEIQRTEQGDSAMYLCASSESVGMNTEAFFGQGTRLTVV.

This clonotype appeared many times. The chain joins TRBV6-9 to TRBJ2-3, with D possibly being TRBD1 (5 bases). V was clipped by 3 bases and J by 2 bases, with 21 bases between them. The CDR3 is 18 residues long. Looked up from germline, CDR1 is MNHGY and CDR2 is SVAAGI. CDR3 nucleotides: TGTGCCAGCAGTTACCCGTTTGGCGACAGCCGTCACACAGATACGCAGTATTTT. Translated, it gives CASSYPFGDSRHTDTQYF.

This clonotype has more than one count but fewer than ten. The rearrangement links TRBV10-2 to TRBJ2-2; 12 nucleotides line up with TRBD2. The CDR3 covers 16 residues. J was trimmed by 13 bases and V by 3 bases; bases with no gene match: 12. Germline V lookup: CDR1 WSHSY, CDR2 SAAADI. This chain's CDR3 is CASSDLAGGLISALFF. CDR3 nucleotide sequence: TGCGCCAGCAGTGATCTAGCGGGGGGGCTGATTAGTGCGCTGTTTTTT.

Many counts were recorded for this clonotype. The rearrangement links TRBV2 to TRBJ1-5; 10 nucleotides match TRBD1. Trimming removed 7 bases from V and 4 bases from J; junction bases left unmatched: 7. CDR3 length: 15 residues. Germline assignment: CDR1 SNHLY and CDR2 FYNNEI. The CDR3 region has the DNA TGTGCCAGCACAGCCGGGACAGGGGCAAATCAGCCCCAGCATTTT. This translates into CASTAGTGANQPQHF.